The 2 T cell receptor beta chains below come from one sample, sequenced in a study of low-dose radiotherapy and immunotherapy resistance in tumors. Documented time point: after trial treatment. Treatment of the sample: LDRT plus nivolumab, ipilimumab, low-dose cyclophosphamide and aspirin (RACIN trial). TRAV- and TRBV-specific primers were used for first-strand cDNA, which covered alpha and beta chains. With a constant-region primer and a V-primer adapter, TCRs were subjected to approximately 21 PCR cycles of amplification. TCRdb passed the reads through MiXCR, listing each CDR3 protein once. The top ten clones hold approximately 4% of a sample with about 100,000 distinct CDR3 sequences, roughly 20% of them seen once. The specimen was PBMCs, collected after low-dose radiotherapy plus immunotherapy. These TCRs come from a male donor with prostate cancer.

Ten or more counts support this clonotype. This chain uses TRBV20-1 with TRBJ2-1, with 7 positions matching TRBD2. Per germline, CDR1 DFQATT and CDR2 SNEGSKA (reference sequence). The CDR3 extends over 15 amino acids. Trimming took 2 bases from V and 1 from J; bases not matched to a gene: 5. CDR3 residues: CSARSAGRSYNEQFF. The CDR3 coding sequence is TGCAGTGCTAGATCAGCGGGGAGATCCTACAATGAGCAGTTCTTC.

This clonotype was seen repeatedly, ten times or more. V is TRBV24-1 and J is TRBJ2-3; D uncertain. V lost 6 bases to trimming and J lost 3 bases, with 9 bases between them. Germline V lookup: CDR1 KGHDR, CDR2 SFDVKD. The CDR3 is 13 amino acids. The CDR3 spells CATSPRSTDTQYF. In DNA form, the CDR3 reads TGTGCCACCAGTCCTAGGTCGACAGATACGCAGTATTTT.